The present TCR beta chain was sequenced within a study of cytomegalovirus exposure and HLA in healthy donors. Study summary: Most donors, around 81% of 398 genotyped, fell in the Caucasian-associated ancestry cluster.

The PCR contained 60 Vbeta and 13 Jbeta primers. The table came from immunoSEQ multiplex PCR; TCRdb's copy has only in-frame clones and leaves some out. Of more than 85,000 clones listed, roughly three quarters were seen once; the top ten hold about 5%. Participants comprised healthy donors of bone marrow. At collection, donors were nominally healthy, but unrecorded immune exposures were probable. This CDR3 region has 18 residues. Germline CDR1 reads KGHSH; CDR2 reads LQKENI. V dropped 1 base and J dropped 0; count of bases not matched to a gene: 10. This sequence originates from a male donor in good health and CMV-seronegative. The chain recombines TRBV18 with TRBJ2-7, with 9 nucleotides matching TRBD2. The material sequenced was PBMCs. The CDR3 DNA follows: TGTGCCAGCTCACCACGAAGGGCTAGCGGGATTTACTCCTACGAGCAGTACTTC. Encoded protein: CASSPRRASGIYSYEQYF.